The following is a T cell receptor (beta chain) sequence with its context. Together with a sample-barcoded 5' primer, a J-beta primer mix was included in a second PCR lasting roughly 6 to 12 cycles. Every cDNA was tagged by a template-switch adaptor with 12 random nucleotides. The study obtained at least 3 million CDR3-containing paired-end reads from every sample. MiXCR was run by TCRdb on the 5' RACE reads, yielding one entry per CDR3 protein. In the table there are about 1.8 million distinct CDR3 sequences, around half of which are singletons. Ranging in age from roughly 6 to 90, the donors were healthy Caucasian individuals from Russia. Staff drew roughly 10 milliliters of peripheral blood from each donor. This sample was taken from a study of blood T cells in healthy people across ages. With 2 bases removed from V and 10 bases from J, the gap between germline ends came to 14 bases. CDR3 length: 13 amino acids. Germline CDR1 reads MNHEY; CDR2 reads SVGEGT.

This TCR was sampled from a woman in her 40s in good health. Sample: blood. This chain joins TRBV6-2 or TRBV6-3 and TRBJ1-1; D is ambiguous. CDR3 residues: CASSYGSFLGAFF. In DNA, the CDR3 is TGTGCCAGCAGTTACGGTTCCTTCCTGGGAGCTTTCTTT.